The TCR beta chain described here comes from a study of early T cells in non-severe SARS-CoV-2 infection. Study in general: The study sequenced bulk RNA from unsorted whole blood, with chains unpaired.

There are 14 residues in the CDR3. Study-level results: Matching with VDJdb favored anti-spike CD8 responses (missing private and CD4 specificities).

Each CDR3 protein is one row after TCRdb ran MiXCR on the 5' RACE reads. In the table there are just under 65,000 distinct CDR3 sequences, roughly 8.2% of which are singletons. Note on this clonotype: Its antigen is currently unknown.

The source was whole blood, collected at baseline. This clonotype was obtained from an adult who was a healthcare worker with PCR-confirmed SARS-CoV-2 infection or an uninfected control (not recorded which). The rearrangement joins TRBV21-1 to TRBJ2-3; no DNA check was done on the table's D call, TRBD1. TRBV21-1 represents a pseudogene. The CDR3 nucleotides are TGTGCCAGCCAGGGGGCGATCCACACAGATACGCAGTATTTT. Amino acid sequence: CASQGAIHTDTQYF.